Listed here are 13 T cell receptor beta chains from one sample, sequenced in a study of patients and donors after allogeneic stem cell transplantation. TCRdb re-analysed the RT-PCR reads in MiXCR, keeping a single row per CDR3 protein. The sample lists hundreds of thousands of distinct CDR3 sequences; under 20% were seen once. The sequenced sample consisted of blood, either unsorted or a sorted T cell fraction (not recorded which). The receptors stem from a human donor who was either an allogeneic HSCT recipient or a stem cell or donor lymphocyte infusion donor (not recorded which). It is not recorded whose cells these are; they may come from a transplant donor.

This clonotype was found a few times. The chain carries TRBV6-4 and TRBJ2-3, with D unresolved. The CDR3 contains 14 residues. V was trimmed by 0 bases and J by 2 bases, leaving 6 bases between them. Germline CDR1 reads MRHNA; CDR2 reads SNTAGT. Written as DNA, the CDR3 is TGTGCCAGCAGTGACTCCCGACTCACAGATACGCAGTATTTT. Translating it yields CASSDSRLTDTQYF.

This clonotype was picked up many times. The chain joins TRBV5-1 to TRBJ2-3; TRBD1 might be the D (5 bases). CDR3 length equals 15 residues. CDR1 is SGHRS and CDR2 is YFSETQ in the germline V gene. The germline V and J ends were trimmed by 4 bases and 3 bases, with 15 bases remaining between them. The CDR3 here is CASSRGTGRTDTQYF. CDR3 DNA sequence: TGCGCCAGCAGCAGGGGAACCGGACGTACAGATACGCAGTATTTT. Drawing the rest from reference TRBV5-1 and TRBJ2-3, the complete variable domain is KAGVTQTPRYLIKTRGQQVTLSCSPISGHRSVSWYQQTPGQGLQFLFEYFSETQRNKGNFPGRFSGRQFSNSRSEMNVSTLELGDSALYLCASSRGTGRTDTQYFGPGTRLTVL.

V and J are TRBV9 and TRBJ2-7, with a weak D call TRBD2 (6 bases). The CDR3 loop spans 17 amino acids. V was clipped by 3 bases and J by 0 bases, with 19 bases between them. The germline V gene encodes CDR1 SGDLS and CDR2 YYNGEE. In DNA, the CDR3 is TGTGCCAGCAGCGATGGAAGTAGCGGAGAGAGCTCCTACGAGCAGTACTTC. This codes for CASSDGSSGESSYEQYF.

V gene TRBV27 combines with J gene TRBJ2-3; 12 nucleotides match TRBD2. The CDR3 contains 17 residues. Losses at the gene ends were 2 bases for V and 4 bases for J; bases not matched to a gene: 7. The germline V gene encodes CDR1 MNHEY and CDR2 SMNVEV (reference sequence). The CDR3 reads CASSLKPRLAGADTQYF. CDR3 DNA sequence: TGTGCCAGCAGTTTAAAGCCCCGACTAGCGGGAGCAGATACGCAGTATTTT.

The CDR3: CASRREPPGSPLHF. The CDR3 DNA follows: TGTGCCAGTAGGAGGGAGCCACCCGGTTCACCCCTCCACTTT. This chain links TRBV19 with TRBJ1-6; D is uncertain. The CDR3 has 14 residues. Germline V gene data show CDR1 as LNHDA and CDR2 as SQIVND (reference sequence). V lost 6 bases to trimming and J lost 9 bases, with 15 bases between them.

This clonotype was seen more than once but under ten times. The chain has TRBV5-1 and TRBJ2-7; possible D gene TRBD2, 5 bases. The CDR3 runs to 14 residues. CDR1 and CDR2 (germline): SGHRS, YFSETQ. The ends were cut back, 0 bases at V and 3 bases at J, with 10 bases in the middle. The CDR3 loop is CASSLADGVYEQYF. As DNA, the CDR3 is TGCGCCAGCAGCTTGGCCGACGGGGTCTACGAGCAGTACTTC.

V is TRBV4-3 and J is TRBJ2-7; D is uncertain. There are 13 residues in the CDR3. The V gene's germline CDR1 is LGHNA and CDR2 YSLEER. Trimming took 1 base from V and 4 from J, leaving 8 bases between them. The CDR3 bases are TGCGCCAGCAGCCAAGCGGTAGGGTACGAGCAGTACTTC. As protein: CASSQAVGYEQYF.

A few counts support this clonotype. CDR3 residues: CATGEGAYEQYF. As DNA, the CDR3 is TGTGCCACCGGGGAGGGGGCCTACGAGCAGTACTTC. V and J are TRBV15 and TRBJ2-7, with D maybe TRBD2 (7 bases). Germline V gene lookup returns CDR1 LNHNV and CDR2 YYDKDF (reference sequence). V was cut by 8 bases and J by 2 bases, with 10 bases left in between. The CDR3 has 12 residues.

This clonotype was picked up a small number of times. This chain uses TRBV19 with TRBJ2-1, with TRBD2 matching 7 bases. Germline CDR1 LNHDA, CDR2 SQIVND (reference sequence). There are 16 residues in the CDR3. Germline trimming cut 5 bases from V and 13 bases from J; bases unmatched to any gene: 20. The CDR3 reads CASSPRGDGGLPSQFF. The CDR3 region has the DNA TGTGCCAGTAGTCCCCGGGGGGACGGGGGGTTACCTTCTCAGTTCTTC.

Only a few counts were recorded for this clonotype. The V gene is TRBV11-3, the J gene TRBJ1-1; D perhaps matches TRBD1 (5 bases). There are 15 residues in the CDR3. Germline values: CDR1 SGHNT, CDR2 YENEEA. The V end was cut by 1 base, the J end by 3 bases, with 12 bases between. The CDR3 bases are TGTGCCAGCAGCTTAGTGAAGGGGAGTGACACTGAAGCTTTCTTT. It translates to CASSLVKGSDTEAFF.

This clonotype came up a few times. This rearrangement joins TRBV12-3 or TRBV12-4 to TRBJ2-7; TRBD2 agrees at 9 bases. CDR3 length: 15 residues. Trimming cost V 2 bases and J 2 bases; bases outside gene matches: 4. CDR3 sequence (DNA): TGTGCCAGCAGTTTAACAGCGGGGGGCCCCTACGAGCAGTACTTC. It yields the protein CASSLTAGGPYEQYF.

This chain uses TRBV7-2 with TRBJ2-3; TRBD2 aligns across 7 bases. J was trimmed by 1 base and V by 5 bases; bases with no gene match: 9. The length of the CDR3 is 16 residues. Germline V gene sequence: CDR1 SGHTA, CDR2 FQGNSA. CDR3 residues: CASSPRRAGGTDTQYF. CDR3 DNA: TGTGCCAGCAGCCCCCGAAGGGCGGGGGGCACAGATACGCAGTATTTT.

This clonotype was detected a few times. The V gene is TRBV15, the J gene TRBJ2-7; D possibly uses TRBD1 or TRBD2 (6 bases each). Looked up from germline, CDR1 is LNHNV and CDR2 is YYDKDF (reference sequence). Trimming shortened V by 0 bases and J by 5 bases, and 14 bases separated the two germline ends. CDR3 length: 15 amino acids. The DNA for the CDR3 is TGTGCCACCAGCAGAGATCGGGGGCGGACAGACGAGCAGTACTTC. It is translated as CATSRDRGRTDEQYF.